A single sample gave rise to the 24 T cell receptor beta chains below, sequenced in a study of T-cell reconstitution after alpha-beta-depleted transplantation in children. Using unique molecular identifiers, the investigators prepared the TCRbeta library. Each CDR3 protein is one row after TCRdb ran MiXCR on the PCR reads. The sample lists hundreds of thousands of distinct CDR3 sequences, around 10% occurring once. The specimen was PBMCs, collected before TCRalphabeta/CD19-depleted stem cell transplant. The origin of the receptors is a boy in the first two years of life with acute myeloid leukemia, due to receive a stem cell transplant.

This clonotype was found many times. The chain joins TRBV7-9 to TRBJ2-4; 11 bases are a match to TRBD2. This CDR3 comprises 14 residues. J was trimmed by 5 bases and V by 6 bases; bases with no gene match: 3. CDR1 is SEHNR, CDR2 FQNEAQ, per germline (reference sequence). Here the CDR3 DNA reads TGTGCCAGCAGTAGCGGGGGGGCCCAAAACATTCAGTACTTC. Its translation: CASSSGGAQNIQYF.

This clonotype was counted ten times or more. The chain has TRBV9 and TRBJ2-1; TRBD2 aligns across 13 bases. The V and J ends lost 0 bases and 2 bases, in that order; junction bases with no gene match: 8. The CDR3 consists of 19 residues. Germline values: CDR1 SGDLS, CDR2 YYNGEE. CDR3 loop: CASSVDKLAGGKPYNEQFF. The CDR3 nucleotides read TGTGCCAGCAGCGTAGATAAACTAGCGGGAGGGAAACCCTACAATGAGCAGTTCTTC.

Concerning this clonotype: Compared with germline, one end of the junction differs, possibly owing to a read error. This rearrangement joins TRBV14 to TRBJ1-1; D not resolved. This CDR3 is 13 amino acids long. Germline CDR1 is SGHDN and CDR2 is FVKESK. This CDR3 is CASSQGPTPPFVF. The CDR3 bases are TGTGCTAGCAGCCAAGGACCTACCCCCCCTTTCGTCTTT.

CDR3 DNA: TGTGCCAGTAGTATTGACTACGGAGACAATGAGCAGTTCTTC. Translated: CASSIDYGDNEQFF. V and J are TRBV19 and TRBJ2-1; D perhaps matches TRBD2 (5 bases). This CDR3 has 14 residues. Germline CDR1 LNHDA, CDR2 SQIVND (reference sequence). V was trimmed by 3 bases and J by 5 bases, leaving 11 bases between them.

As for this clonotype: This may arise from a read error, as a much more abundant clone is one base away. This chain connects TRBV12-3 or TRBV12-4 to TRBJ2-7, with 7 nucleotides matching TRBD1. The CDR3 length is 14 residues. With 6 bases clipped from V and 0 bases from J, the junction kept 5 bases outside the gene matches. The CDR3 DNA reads TGTGCCAGCAGACAAACAGGGGTCTCCTACGAGCAGTACTTC. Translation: CASRQTGVSYEQYF.

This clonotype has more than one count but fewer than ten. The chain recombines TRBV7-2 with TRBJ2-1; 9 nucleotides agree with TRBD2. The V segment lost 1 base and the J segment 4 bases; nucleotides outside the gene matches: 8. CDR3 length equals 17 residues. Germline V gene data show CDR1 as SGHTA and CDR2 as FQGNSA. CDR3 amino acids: CASSLVTSAGGYNEQFF. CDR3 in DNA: TGTGCCAGCAGCTTAGTAACCTCGGCGGGGGGGTACAATGAGCAGTTCTTC.

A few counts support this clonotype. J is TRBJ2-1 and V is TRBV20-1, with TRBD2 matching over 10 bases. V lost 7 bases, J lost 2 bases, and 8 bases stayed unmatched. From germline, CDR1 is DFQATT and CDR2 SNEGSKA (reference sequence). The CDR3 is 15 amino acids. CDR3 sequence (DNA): TGCAGTGGAAGAGCGGGAGGGGCTCCCTACAATGAGCAGTTCTTC. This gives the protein CSGRAGGAPYNEQFF.

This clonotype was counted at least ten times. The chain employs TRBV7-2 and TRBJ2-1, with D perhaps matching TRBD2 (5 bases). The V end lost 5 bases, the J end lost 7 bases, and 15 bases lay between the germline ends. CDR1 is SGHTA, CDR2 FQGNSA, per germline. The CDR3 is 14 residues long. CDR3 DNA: TGTGCCAGCAGCCGGAGGTCTAGCCGGAATGAGCAGTTCTTC. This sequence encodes CASSRRSSRNEQFF.

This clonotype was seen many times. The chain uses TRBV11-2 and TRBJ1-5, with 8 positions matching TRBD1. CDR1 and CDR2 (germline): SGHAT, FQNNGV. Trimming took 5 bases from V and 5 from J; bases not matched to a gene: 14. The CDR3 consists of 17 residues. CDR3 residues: CASSIRGGAQGDQPQHF. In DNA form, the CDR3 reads TGTGCCAGCAGCATTAGAGGGGGGGCACAGGGGGATCAGCCCCAGCATTTT.

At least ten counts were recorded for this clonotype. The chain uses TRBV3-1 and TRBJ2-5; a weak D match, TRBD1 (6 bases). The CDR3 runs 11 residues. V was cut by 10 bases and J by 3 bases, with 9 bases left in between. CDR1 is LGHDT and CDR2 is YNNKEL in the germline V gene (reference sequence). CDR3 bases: TGTGCCACCCGGGACAAAGAGACCCAGTACTTC. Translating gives CATRDKETQYF.

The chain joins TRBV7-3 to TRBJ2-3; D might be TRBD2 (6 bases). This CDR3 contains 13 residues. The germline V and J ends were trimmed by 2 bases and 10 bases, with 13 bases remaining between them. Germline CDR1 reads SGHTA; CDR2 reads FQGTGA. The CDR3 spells CASSLQVGSSQYF. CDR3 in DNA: TGTGCCAGCAGCTTACAGGTCGGGAGTTCGCAGTATTTT.

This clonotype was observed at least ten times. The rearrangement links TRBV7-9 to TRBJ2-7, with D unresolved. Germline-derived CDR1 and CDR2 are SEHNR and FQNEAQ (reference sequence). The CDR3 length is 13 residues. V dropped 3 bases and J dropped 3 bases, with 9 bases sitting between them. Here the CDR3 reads CASSLGSIYEQYF. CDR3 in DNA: TGTGCCAGCAGCTTGGGCAGTATCTACGAGCAGTACTTC.

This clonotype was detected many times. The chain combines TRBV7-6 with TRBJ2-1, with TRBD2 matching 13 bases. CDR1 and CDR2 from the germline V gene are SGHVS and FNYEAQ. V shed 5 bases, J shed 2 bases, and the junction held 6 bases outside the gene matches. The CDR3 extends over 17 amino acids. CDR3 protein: CASSPRLAGGTYNEQFF. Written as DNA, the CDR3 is TGTGCCAGCAGCCCAAGACTAGCGGGGGGCACCTACAATGAGCAGTTCTTC.

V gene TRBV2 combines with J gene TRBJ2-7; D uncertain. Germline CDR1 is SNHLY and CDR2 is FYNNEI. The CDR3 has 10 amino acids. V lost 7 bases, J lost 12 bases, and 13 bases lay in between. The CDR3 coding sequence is TGTGCCAGCAAGGGTCCCTGGCTGTACTTC. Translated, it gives CASKGPWLYF.

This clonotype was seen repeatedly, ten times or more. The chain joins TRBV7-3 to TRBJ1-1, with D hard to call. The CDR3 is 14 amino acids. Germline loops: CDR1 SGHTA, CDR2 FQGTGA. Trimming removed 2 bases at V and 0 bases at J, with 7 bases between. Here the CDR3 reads CASSLDGMNTEAFF. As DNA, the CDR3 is TGTGCCAGCAGCTTAGACGGTATGAACACTGAAGCTTTCTTT.

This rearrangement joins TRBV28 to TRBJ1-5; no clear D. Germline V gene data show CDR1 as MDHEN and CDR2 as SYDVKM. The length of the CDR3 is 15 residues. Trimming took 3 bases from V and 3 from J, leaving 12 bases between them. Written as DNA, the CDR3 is TGTGCCAGCAGTTTGACCTCAAGGGACAATCAGCCCCAGCATTTT. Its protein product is CASSLTSRDNQPQHF.

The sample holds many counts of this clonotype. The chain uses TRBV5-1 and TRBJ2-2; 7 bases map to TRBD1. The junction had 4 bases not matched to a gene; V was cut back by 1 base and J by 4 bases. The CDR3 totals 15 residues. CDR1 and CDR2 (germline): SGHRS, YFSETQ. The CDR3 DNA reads TGCGCCAGCAGCTTGAGAGGGGGCGTCACCGGGGAGCTGTTTTTT. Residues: CASSLRGGVTGELFF.

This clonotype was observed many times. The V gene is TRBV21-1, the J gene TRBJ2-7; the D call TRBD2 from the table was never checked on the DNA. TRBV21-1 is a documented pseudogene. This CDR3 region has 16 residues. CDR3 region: CASNQGLAGGGYEQYF. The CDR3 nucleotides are TGTGCCAGCAATCAGGGACTAGCGGGGGGCGGGTACGAGCAGTACTTC.

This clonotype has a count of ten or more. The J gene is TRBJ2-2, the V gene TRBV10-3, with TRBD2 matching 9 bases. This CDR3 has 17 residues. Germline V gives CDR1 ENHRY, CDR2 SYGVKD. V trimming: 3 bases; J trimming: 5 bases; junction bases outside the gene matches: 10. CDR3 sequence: CAISESPGLAETGELFF. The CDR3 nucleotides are TGTGCCATCAGTGAATCCCCGGGACTAGCAGAGACCGGGGAGCTGTTTTTT.

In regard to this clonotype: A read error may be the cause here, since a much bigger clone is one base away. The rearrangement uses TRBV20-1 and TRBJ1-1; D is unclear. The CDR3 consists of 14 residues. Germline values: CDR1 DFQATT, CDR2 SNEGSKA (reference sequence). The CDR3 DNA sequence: TGCAGTGCTAGAGATCTCCCGGCCCACACTGACGCTTTCTTT. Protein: CSARDLPAHTDAFF.

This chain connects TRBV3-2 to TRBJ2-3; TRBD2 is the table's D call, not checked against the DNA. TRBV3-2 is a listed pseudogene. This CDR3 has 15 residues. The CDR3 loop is CATSQLAGPLDTQYF. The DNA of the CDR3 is TGTGCCACCAGCCAGCTAGCGGGCCCTCTAGATACGCAGTATTTT.

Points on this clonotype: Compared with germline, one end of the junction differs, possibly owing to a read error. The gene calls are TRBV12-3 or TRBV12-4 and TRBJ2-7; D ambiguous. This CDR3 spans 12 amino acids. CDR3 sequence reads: CASGLGLYEQYF. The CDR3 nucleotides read TGTGCCAGCGGTTTAGGCCTCTACGAGCAGTACTTC.

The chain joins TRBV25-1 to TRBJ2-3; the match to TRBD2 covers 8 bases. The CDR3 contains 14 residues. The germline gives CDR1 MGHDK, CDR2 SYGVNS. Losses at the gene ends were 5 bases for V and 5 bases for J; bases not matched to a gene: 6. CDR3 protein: CASSWGAGVDTQYF. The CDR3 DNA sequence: TGTGCCAGCAGTTGGGGAGCGGGAGTAGATACGCAGTATTTT.

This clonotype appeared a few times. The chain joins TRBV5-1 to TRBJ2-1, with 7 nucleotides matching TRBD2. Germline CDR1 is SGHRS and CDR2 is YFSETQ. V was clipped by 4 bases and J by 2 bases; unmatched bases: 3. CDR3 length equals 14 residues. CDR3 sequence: CASSNAGAYNEQFF. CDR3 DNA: TGCGCCAGCAGCAATGCGGGAGCCTACAATGAGCAGTTCTTC.